This passage covers 14 T cell receptor beta chains from one sample sequenced in a study of blood T cell repertoires in COVID-19. Only in-frame clones appear in the TCRdb table, and some are missing; sequencing was by immunoSEQ multiplex PCR. The sample has more than 50,000 clones; 88% are singletons. Material: peripheral blood. These receptors came from a human donor in a cohort sampled during active COVID-19.

The gene calls are TRBV7-3 and TRBJ1-2; 10 bases line up with TRBD1. This CDR3 has 16 residues. Germline V lookup: CDR1 SGHTA, CDR2 FQGTGA. Losses at the gene ends were 5 bases for V and 7 bases for J; bases not matched to a gene: 13. As DNA, the CDR3 is TGTGCCAGCAGCCCCGCCGGGACAGGGGCGAAGGGTGGCTACACCTTC. Translating it yields CASSPAGTGAKGGYTF.

The chain is built from TRBV6-5 and TRBJ2-1; TRBD1 aligns across 7 bases. CDR3 length: 15 amino acids. The ends lost 2 bases at V and 8 bases at J; junction bases unmatched: 9. Germline CDR1 is MNHEY and CDR2 is SVGAGI. In nucleotides, the CDR3 is TGTGCCAGCAGTTACAAGGGGGCGGACTTGTATGAGCAGTTCTTC. Translated, it gives CASSYKGADLYEQFF.

This chain links TRBV5-6 with TRBJ2-5; 8 nucleotides align to TRBD1. The CDR3 loop spans 15 amino acids. The germline V gene has CDR1 SGHDT and CDR2 YYEEEE. With 4 bases clipped from V and 4 bases from J, the junction kept 9 bases outside the gene matches. The CDR3 nucleotides are TGTGCCAGCAGCCCCAACCCCACAGGGGGAGAGACCCAGTACTTC. This gives the protein CASSPNPTGGETQYF.

The chain joins TRBV27 to TRBJ2-1; D call uncertain. The CDR3 extends over 15 amino acids. CDR1 MNHEY and CDR2 SMNVEV come from the germline V gene (reference sequence). The V and J ends lost 2 bases and 0 bases respectively, with 8 bases between them. The CDR3 DNA follows: TGTGCCAGCAGTTTAGCGGAGCCCTCCTACAATGAGCAGTTCTTC. Translation: CASSLAEPSYNEQFF.

This chain uses TRBV7-2 with TRBJ2-5; D might be TRBD1 (5 bases). Germline V gene sequence: CDR1 SGHTA, CDR2 FQGNSA. V was trimmed by 5 bases and J by 4 bases, leaving 14 bases between them. The CDR3 consists of 14 residues. The DNA of the CDR3 is TGTGCCAGCAGCCTAATCCCTAGGGGAGAGACCCAGTACTTC. It specifies CASSLIPRGETQYF.

This sequence joins TRBV2 and TRBJ2-7; tentative D call: TRBD2 (5 bases). Trimming took 7 bases from V and 0 from J, leaving 13 bases between them. The germline V gene encodes CDR1 SNHLY and CDR2 FYNNEI. The CDR3 is 14 residues long. CDR3 DNA sequence: TGTGCCAGCACATTTTCGGGATTCTCCTACGAGCAGTACTTC. It encodes CASTFSGFSYEQYF. The variable domain in full, with the rest retrieved from reference TRBV2 and TRBJ2-7, is EPEVTQTPSHQVTQMGQEVILRCVPISNHLYFYWYRQILGQKVEFLVSFYNNEISEKSEIFDDQFSVERPDGSNFTLKIRSTKLEDSAMYFCASTFSGFSYEQYFGPGTRLTVT.

The chain employs TRBV27 and TRBJ2-7, with D possibly TRBD2 on 5 matching bases. The CDR3 totals 14 residues. CDR1 is MNHEY, CDR2 SMNVEV, per germline (reference sequence). Trimming removed 5 bases at V and 5 bases at J, with 16 bases between. The CDR3 sequence: CASSELGLSHEQYF. Written as DNA, the CDR3 is TGTGCCAGCAGTGAACTAGGGCTTTCCCACGAGCAGTACTTC.

The V call is TRBV12-3 or TRBV12-4, the J call TRBJ1-2; the D is unclear. CDR3 length equals 11 residues. Trimming stripped 4 bases from V and 4 bases from J, with 4 bases between. In DNA, the CDR3 is TGTGCCAGCAGTTCCAGCTATGGCTACACCTTC. Its protein is CASSSSYGYTF.

This chain links TRBV5-1 with TRBJ2-7; possibly TRBD1 for D (5 bases). Germline CDR1 is SGHRS and CDR2 is YFSETQ. The CDR3 has 13 amino acids. V lost 0 bases to trimming and J lost 5 bases, with 9 bases between them. The CDR3 DNA follows: TGCGCCAGCAGCTTGGAAGGGGAAAACGAGCAGTACTTC. Protein: CASSLEGENEQYF.

This chain links TRBV24-1 with TRBJ2-6; maybe TRBD1 (6 bases). With 8 bases removed from V and 0 bases from J, the gap between germline ends came to 16 bases. This CDR3 is 17 amino acids long. CDR1 KGHDR and CDR2 SFDVKD come from the germline V gene. The CDR3 loop reads CATKIAGVGSGANVLTF. CDR3 sequence (DNA): TGTGCCACCAAAATTGCAGGGGTCGGCTCTGGGGCCAACGTCCTGACTTTC.

The chain carries TRBV7-9 and TRBJ2-1, with 9 nucleotides matching TRBD1. The length of the CDR3 is 15 residues. V was pared by 5 bases and J by 5 bases, with 7 bases of the junction left unmatched. Germline V gives CDR1 SEHNR, CDR2 FQNEAQ (reference sequence). CDR3 in amino acids: CASSPKRTGDNEQFF. The CDR3 DNA reads TGTGCCAGCAGCCCCAAAAGGACAGGGGACAATGAGCAGTTCTTC.

The CDR3 loop reads CASSYNSVGDSPLHF. The CDR3, as DNA: TGTGCCAGCAGTTACAACTCTGTTGGTGATTCACCCCTCCACTTT. The chain carries TRBV6-5 and TRBJ1-6; D not certain. The CDR3 runs 15 residues. CDR1 MNHEY and CDR2 SVGAGI come from the germline V gene. V shed 2 bases and J shed 8 bases, with 13 bases lying between them.

V usage is TRBV7-9 and J usage is TRBJ2-7, with TRBD2 as a possible D gene (6 bases). This CDR3 contains 15 residues. Trimming left V 5 bases short and J 5 bases short, with 19 bases between. Per germline, CDR1 SEHNR and CDR2 FQNEAQ (reference sequence). The chain's CDR3 is CASSLGEAGRDEQYF. CDR3 nucleotides: TGTGCCAGCAGCCTCGGGGAGGCTGGTAGGGACGAGCAGTACTTC.

V is TRBV28 and J is TRBJ1-6; no reliable D call. V lost 3 bases to trimming and J lost 3 bases, with 6 bases between them. Germline V lookup: CDR1 MDHEN, CDR2 SYDVKM. This CDR3 is 14 amino acids long. The CDR3 spells CASSFEGYNSPLHF. As DNA, the CDR3 is TGTGCCAGCAGTTTCGAGGGCTATAATTCACCCCTCCACTTT.